This T cell receptor beta chain was observed in a study of T cells after yellow fever vaccination (dated by TCRdb to about 2019). Regarding the study in general: The SMART-Seq v4 Ultra Low Input RNA kit was used to prepare libraries from fractions with low cell numbers. To track T-cell clones before and after primary and booster YFV17D yellow fever vaccination, bulk TCR alpha and beta repertoires were sequenced longitudinally. Blood samples were taken at several timepoints before and after primary and secondary immunization, and bulk PBMC replicates and cell subsets were isolated. Two healthy male donors, one aged 18 to 30 and one aged 30 to 39 years, were included in the cohort.

Taken from the germline V gene, the CDR1 and CDR2 loops are SGHTA and FQGNSA. Measured from the cysteine to the phenylalanine, the CDR3 is 14 residues long. The entry retains the CDR3 DNA only, 42 bases that are in frame from base 1. Cut back by 1 base and 5 bases, the V and J ends lie 9 bases apart. The sequencer was an Illumina NovaSeq 6000. TCR cDNA was made using 5'RACE template switching, a step that added a universal primer site and unique molecular identifiers. Priming for cDNA synthesis came from both the TCR alpha and TCR beta constant segments. Libraries were amplified in two PCR steps, with sample barcodes and sequencing adapters added in the second step. Sequencing of libraries was done on Illumina HiSeq 2500 (2x100 bp) or NovaSeq (2x150 bp). As for how the authors treated the data: Demultiplexing of reads and collapsing into UMI consensus sequences were performed with MIGEC, and V(D)J alignment was carried out with MiXCR. Vaccine-responding clonotypes were defined with edgeR using replicate PBMC samples, requiring FDR below 0.01 and a log2 fold change above 5 up to day 15. Bulk clonotypes were assigned CD4 or CD8 identity according to which sequenced CD4 or CD8 repertoire held them at higher abundance. TCRdb passed the public sequencing reads through fastp at Q25 and MiXCR, retaining productive beta sequences. Under each unique CDR3 protein, matching rows form one entry showing the most common genes and DNA. TCRdb's processing, not the study's, gives the V and J calls here. The sample table lists 230,000 or so distinct CDR3 sequences, over 3% of them with a count of one. Under 20% of the sample is taken by the ten largest.

Overall results and qualifications from the work: Only two donors were included in the study, so the extent to which the findings can be generalized is limited. Compared with the primary T-cell response, the secondary T-cell response was weaker but faster, peaking on day 5 rather than day 15. Computational filtering was needed because FACS-sorted repertoires could contain abundant contaminating clonotypes from the bulk population. A small share of clonotypes occurred in both CD4 and CD8 compartments, likely arising from convergent recombination. Most clones expanded after primary vaccination were re-detected after the booster (almost 97% of CD4 and more than 70% of CD8), suggesting broad memory maintenance.

This clonotype was observed many times. Its binding antigen is unknown. Base quality data are lacking; no much larger clone is found one base away. The treatment or condition label corresponds to: live attenuated yellow fever vaccine strain. At each blood-draw timepoint, two biological replicates of bulk PBMCs were collected. PBMCs were isolated from peripheral blood using a standard Ficoll-Paque protocol. RNA was extracted with TriZol from bulk PBMCs, CD4 and CD8 fractions, and dextramer-positive and dextramer-negative fractions. The chain links TRBV7-2 with TRBJ1-3; the D region possibly corresponds to TRBD1 (5 bases align). This receptor was obtained from a man aged 18-30 years who received the YFV17D yellow fever vaccine. Sequencing used PBMCs, obtained 15 days after the yellow fever booster vaccination. The CDR3 reads CASSLGQGRNTIYF. The DNA sequence is as follows: TGTGCCAGCAGCTTAGGGCAGGGTAGAAACACCATATATTTT.